What follows are 32 T cell receptor beta chains derived from one specimen sequenced in a study of blood T cell repertoires in COVID-19. The protocol was immunoSEQ multiplex PCR, while the TCRdb copy is restricted to in-frame clones and leaves out a portion. This sample carries about 56,000 clones, approximately 72% of them seen once, and the ten largest clones take more than 4%. Sequenced sample: peripheral blood. These receptors were obtained from an older woman with COVID-19, enrolled during active disease.

This chain uses TRBV6-2 or TRBV6-3 with TRBJ2-1; D gene uncertain. Trimming removed 4 bases at V and 8 bases at J, with 6 bases between. The CDR3 contains 11 residues. Per germline, CDR1 MNHEY and CDR2 SVGEGT. The DNA for the CDR3 is TGTGCCAGCAGTTCCGCGGATGAGCAGTTCTTC. Amino acid sequence: CASSSADEQFF.

This rearrangement joins TRBV19 to TRBJ1-5; D perhaps matches TRBD1 (5 bases). CDR3 length equals 14 residues. CDR1 is LNHDA and CDR2 is SQIVND in the germline V gene (reference sequence). V dropped 6 bases and J dropped 7 bases, with 16 bases sitting between them. Here the CDR3 reads CASSLRGYDQPQHF. The CDR3 DNA reads as TGTGCCAGTAGCCTACGGGGGTACGACCAGCCCCAGCATTTT.

In its sample, this clone was seen a few times. The CDR3 protein is CASSSSPPGANVLTF. Written as DNA, the CDR3 is TGTGCCAGCAGCTCCTCCCCCCCTGGGGCCAACGTCCTGACTTTC. V and J are TRBV7-2 and TRBJ2-6; D unresolved. The CDR3 is 15 amino acids. Germline CDR1 SGHTA, CDR2 FQGNSA. V lost 4 bases and J lost 2, with 9 bases in between.

The rearrangement uses TRBV7-6 and TRBJ2-7; 9 nucleotides align to TRBD1. CDR1 is SGHVS, CDR2 FNYEAQ, per germline. The ends lost 4 bases at V and 0 bases at J; junction bases unmatched: 4. CDR3 length: 15 amino acids. This CDR3 is CASSSGTGSSYEQYF. The DNA for the CDR3 is TGTGCCAGCAGCTCGGGGACAGGGAGCTCCTACGAGCAGTACTTC.

Only one count was recorded for this clone. The chain uses TRBV27 and TRBJ1-1, with D unclear. CDR1 MNHEY and CDR2 SMNVEV come from the germline V gene (reference sequence). CDR3 length: 15 residues. The V gene lost 4 bases and the J gene lost 0 bases, with 12 bases spanning the gap. The CDR3, as DNA: TGTGCCAGCAGTTCGGGAAATTCCGTGAACACTGAAGCTTTCTTT. Protein product: CASSSGNSVNTEAFF.

The J gene is TRBJ2-5, the V gene TRBV7-9, with a weak D call TRBD2 (6 bases). CDR3 size: 15 residues. The germline gives CDR1 SEHNR, CDR2 FQNEAQ (reference sequence). Trimming removed 5 bases from V and 0 bases from J, with 13 bases in between. The CDR3 bases are TGTGCCAGCAGCCCTGTGGCGGGGAACCAAGAGACCCAGTACTTC. Translating it yields CASSPVAGNQETQYF.

This chain connects TRBV29-1 to TRBJ2-3, with D perhaps matching TRBD1 (6 bases). The ends were cut back, 4 bases at V and 5 bases at J, with 7 bases in the middle. This CDR3 comprises 11 residues. Germline-derived CDR1 and CDR2 are SQVTM and ANQGSEA. For the CDR3, the DNA is TGCAGCGTTGGCAGGGGAGATACGCAGTATTTT. It codes for CSVGRGDTQYF.

J is TRBJ1-6 and V is TRBV12-3 or TRBV12-4; D remains ambiguous. CDR3 size: 12 residues. Trimming removed 5 bases at V and 8 bases at J, with 7 bases between. The CDR3 DNA reads as TGTGCCAGCAGTGACTGGGATTCACCCCTCCACTTT. It encodes CASSDWDSPLHF.

The V call is TRBV11-3, the J call TRBJ2-5; 8 bases fit TRBD1. Germline assignment: CDR1 SGHNT and CDR2 YENEEA. V was pared by 5 bases and J by 4 bases, with 3 bases of the junction left unmatched. This CDR3 is built from 13 residues. DNA for the CDR3: TGTGCCAGCAGCAACAGGGGGGCAGAGACCCAGTACTTC. It yields the protein CASSNRGAETQYF.

This clone has a single count. J is TRBJ2-7 and V is TRBV6-5; a possible D gene is TRBD2 (5 bases). The CDR3 is 14 residues long. V lost 7 bases, J lost 0 bases, and 13 bases lay in between. Germline V gene lookup returns CDR1 MNHEY and CDR2 SVGAGI. Here the CDR3 reads CASTDGGSSYEQYF. CDR3 sequence (DNA): TGTGCCAGCACCGACGGTGGGAGCTCCTACGAGCAGTACTTC.

This clone was observed at least ten times. This chain connects TRBV5-6 to TRBJ2-2, with TRBD1 matching over 11 bases. The germline V gene encodes CDR1 SGHDT and CDR2 YYEEEE. The trim removed 3 bases at V and 0 bases at J, leaving 1 base unmatched. The CDR3 sequence is 16 residues long. The DNA for the CDR3 is TGTGCCAGCAGCTGGGGACAGGGGGCGAACACCGGGGAGCTGTTTTTT. Encoded protein: CASSWGQGANTGELFF.

This chain links TRBV5-6 with TRBJ2-2; D is possibly TRBD1 (5 bases). The V and J ends lost 4 bases and 5 bases respectively, with 15 bases between them. The germline V gene has CDR1 SGHDT and CDR2 YYEEEE. The CDR3 length is 15 residues. CDR3 loop: CASSPIDSWTGELFF. For the CDR3, the DNA is TGTGCCAGCAGCCCCATTGACAGCTGGACCGGGGAGCTGTTTTTT.

The J gene is TRBJ1-5, the V gene TRBV2; 7 bases are a match to TRBD1. CDR1 and CDR2 (germline): SNHLY, FYNNEI. V shed 2 bases, J shed 6 bases, and the junction held 4 bases outside the gene matches. The CDR3 contains 14 residues. The chain's CDR3 is CASSEFRGVQPQHF. CDR3 nucleotide sequence: TGTGCCAGCAGTGAATTCAGGGGGGTTCAGCCCCAGCATTTT.

V is TRBV10-2 and J is TRBJ2-3; 8 nucleotides line up with TRBD2. Germline V gives CDR1 WSHSY, CDR2 SAAADI. Germline trimming cut 3 bases from V and 0 bases from J; bases unmatched to any gene: 5. The CDR3 is made up of 16 amino acids. The CDR3 sequence: CASSDAGGTSTDTQYF. CDR3 bases: TGCGCCAGCAGTGACGCGGGGGGCACTAGCACAGATACGCAGTATTTT.

This clone was counted only a few times. The chain recombines TRBV29-1 with TRBJ1-1, with 7 nucleotides matching TRBD1. The V gene's germline CDR1 is SQVTM and CDR2 ANQGSEA. The J segment lost 10 bases and the V segment lost 5 bases, leaving 7 bases of the junction unmatched. This CDR3 has 11 amino acids. The CDR3 is CSVRRGSGAFF. CDR3 DNA: TGCAGCGTTCGCAGGGGGTCAGGAGCTTTCTTT.

V is TRBV7-2 and J is TRBJ2-6; 7 positions match TRBD2. The CDR3 spans 17 residues. Losses at the gene ends were 2 bases for V and 0 bases for J; bases not matched to a gene: 4. The germline gives CDR1 SGHTA, CDR2 FQGNSA. The CDR3: CASSLPGLSSGANVLTF. In DNA form, the CDR3 reads TGTGCCAGCAGCTTACCGGGACTAAGCTCTGGGGCCAACGTCCTGACTTTC.

The gene calls are TRBV6-2 or TRBV6-3 and TRBJ2-7; 7 nucleotides line up with TRBD1. The germline V gene has CDR1 MNHEY and CDR2 SVGEGT. The CDR3 is 14 amino acids. Trimming cost V 5 bases and J 5 bases; bases outside gene matches: 9. Here the CDR3 reads CASSPSLTGDEQYV. CDR3 nucleotides: TGTGCCAGCAGTCCATCCCTAACAGGGGACGAGCAGTACGTC.

This clone has a handful of counts. V and J are TRBV2 and TRBJ2-3; no clear D. This CDR3 spans 13 amino acids. The germline V and J ends were trimmed by 3 bases and 5 bases, with 9 bases remaining between them. Germline V lookup: CDR1 SNHLY, CDR2 FYNNEI. The CDR3 DNA reads as TGTGCCAGCAGTGACGTCCTAGGAGATACGCAGTATTTT. Translation: CASSDVLGDTQYF. The whole variable domain, remainder taken from reference TRBV2 and TRBJ2-3, is EPEVTQTPSHQVTQMGQEVILRCVPISNHLYFYWYRQILGQKVEFLVSFYNNEISEKSEIFDDQFSVERPDGSNFTLKIRSTKLEDSAMYFCASSDVLGDTQYFGPGTRLTVL.

This clone turned up a few times. The genes are TRBV10-3 and TRBJ2-7; 8 bases align to TRBD1. CDR1 and CDR2 from the germline V gene are ENHRY and SYGVKD. After removal of 0 bases from V and 3 bases from J, the junction contained 4 bases not matched to a gene. The CDR3 runs 15 residues. CDR3: CAISESGTGRYEQYF. CDR3 coding DNA: TGTGCCATCAGTGAGTCCGGGACAGGCCGCTACGAGCAGTACTTC.

J is TRBJ2-2 and V is TRBV4-2, with 7 bases that match TRBD2. V dropped 3 bases and J dropped 4; count of bases not matched to a gene: 2. This CDR3 comprises 14 residues. CDR1 LGHNA and CDR2 YNFKEQ come from the germline V gene. The CDR3 bases are TGTGCCAGCAGCCAGTCTAGCGGCACCGGGGAGCTGTTTTTT. It codes for CASSQSSGTGELFF.

This clone was counted once. V usage is TRBV7-2 and J usage is TRBJ1-5; 7 nucleotides agree with TRBD1. CDR3 length equals 13 residues. Germline CDR1 reads SGHTA; CDR2 reads FQGNSA. Trimming at V came to 11 bases and at J to 5 bases, leaving 9 bases not matched to a gene. The CDR3 nucleotides are TGTGCCGCCGCTTCGGGACAGTATCAGCCCCAGCATTTT. Its protein product is CAAASGQYQPQHF.

V and J are TRBV9 and TRBJ2-1; possible D gene TRBD1, 5 bases. The V end was cut by 3 bases, the J end by 10 bases, with 11 bases between. From germline, CDR1 is SGDLS and CDR2 YYNGEE. This CDR3 has 12 residues. CDR3 region: CASSATGYEQFF. For the CDR3, the DNA is TGTGCCAGCAGCGCCACAGGTTACGAGCAGTTCTTC.

The chain is built from TRBV11-3 and TRBJ2-1; the D gene is possibly TRBD1 (6 bases). Germline-derived CDR1 and CDR2 are SGHNT and YENEEA. V was cut by 3 bases and J by 1 base, with 22 bases left in between. This CDR3 is 19 amino acids long. The CDR3 sequence: CASSFPSADRPRSYNEQFF. As DNA, the CDR3 is TGTGCCAGCAGCTTCCCCTCCGCCGACAGGCCCCGTTCCTACAATGAGCAGTTCTTC.

The sample holds a few counts of this clone. This chain connects TRBV27 to TRBJ2-1, with 9 bases matching TRBD1. The V segment lost 4 bases and the J segment 1 base; nucleotides outside the gene matches: 2. Germline V gene sequence: CDR1 MNHEY, CDR2 SMNVEV (reference sequence). This CDR3 spans 15 amino acids. CDR3 bases: TGTGCCAGCAGTTCCGACAGGGGGTCCTACAATGAGCAGTTCTTC. Residues: CASSSDRGSYNEQFF.

This chain joins TRBV21-1 and TRBJ2-1; the DNA was not compared with TRBD2, the D call given in the table. TRBV21-1 is a recognized pseudogene. The CDR3 totals 17 residues. The CDR3 coding sequence is TGTGCCAGCAGCCCCCTAGGAGAACTAGCGGGACTTGCTGAGCAGTTCTTC. It translates to CASSPLGELAGLAEQFF.

This sequence joins TRBV3-1 (or the pseudogene TRBV3-2) and TRBJ2-1; 7 bases agree with TRBD2. J lost 5 bases, V lost 6 bases, and 4 bases had no gene match. The length of the CDR3 is 13 residues. The V gene's germline CDR1 is LGHDT and CDR2 YNNKEL (reference sequence). CDR3 in DNA: TGTGCCAGCAGTAAGCGGGGAGACAATGAGCAGTTCTTC. It encodes CASSKRGDNEQFF.

This clone has just a few counts. This rearrangement joins TRBV27 to TRBJ2-5, with TRBD1 matching over 7 bases. CDR3 length: 14 amino acids. V shed 6 bases and J 5 bases; nucleotides not matched to a gene: 9. From germline, CDR1 is MNHEY and CDR2 SMNVEV (reference sequence). CDR3 nucleotides: TGTGCCAGCAGATCGGACAGGAATGTCGAGACCCAGTACTTC. Translating it yields CASRSDRNVETQYF.

The chain joins TRBV12-5 to TRBJ2-3, with 9 bases that match TRBD2. CDR1 LGHNT and CDR2 FRNRAP come from the germline V gene. CDR3 length: 14 amino acids. Germline trimming cut 5 bases from V and 4 bases from J; bases unmatched to any gene: 4. CDR3 sequence reads: CASGKAGGADTQYF. The CDR3 DNA sequence: TGTGCTAGTGGTAAAGCGGGAGGTGCAGATACGCAGTATTTT. The whole variable domain, remainder taken from reference TRBV12-5 and TRBJ2-3, is DARVTQTPRHKVTEMGQEVTMRCQPILGHNTVFWYRQTMMQGLELLAYFRNRAPLDDSGMPKDRFSAEMPDATLATLKIQPSEPRDSAVYFCASGKAGGADTQYFGPGTRLTVL.

To note about this clone: The junction and the germline gene differ at one end; a read error may be behind it. The chain uses TRBV9 and TRBJ1-1; 7 bases fit TRBD1. Germline values: CDR1 SGDLS, CDR2 YYNGEE. The CDR3 is 14 residues long. This chain's CDR3 is CTSSPRQGQSEAFF. CDR3 DNA sequence: TGTACCAGCAGCCCCCGACAGGGTCAATCTGAAGCTTTCTTT.

The genes are TRBV3-1 (or the pseudogene TRBV3-2) and TRBJ2-1, with 12 nucleotides matching TRBD2. CDR1 and CDR2 from the germline V gene are LGHDT and YNNKEL (reference sequence). The CDR3 runs 15 residues. V shed 4 bases, J shed 8 bases, and the junction held 6 bases outside the gene matches. The CDR3 coding sequence is TGTGCCAGCAGCCCCAGACTAGCGGGGGCCGATGAGCAGTTCTTC. This gives the protein CASSPRLAGADEQFF.

This chain connects TRBV5-4 to TRBJ1-2, with 9 bases fitting TRBD1. The V segment lost 5 bases and the J segment 2 bases; nucleotides outside the gene matches: 7. This CDR3 contains 15 residues. Germline V gives CDR1 SGHNT, CDR2 YYREEE (reference sequence). This CDR3 is CASRRSGTGNYGYTF. In DNA form, the CDR3 reads TGTGCCAGCAGAAGGTCCGGGACAGGGAACTATGGCTACACCTTC.

The gene calls are TRBV7-2 and TRBJ2-5, with TRBD2 identical over 10 bases. The J segment lost 3 bases and the V segment lost 5 bases, leaving 3 bases of the junction unmatched. This CDR3 comprises 14 residues. The V gene's germline CDR1 is SGHTA and CDR2 FQGNSA. The CDR3 DNA follows: TGTGCCAGCAGCCGCAGCGGGAGGGAAGAGACCCAGTACTTC. Its translation: CASSRSGREETQYF.